This TCR beta chain is drawn from a study of Ad26.COV2.S vaccination and SARS-CoV-2 variants. Across the whole study: The authors gave Ad26.COV2.S intramuscularly, either once or twice 56 days apart.

CDR3 length equals 16 residues. CDR1 SGDLS and CDR2 YYNGEE come from the germline V gene. Trimming took 1 base from V and 4 from J; bases not matched to a gene: 7. In the case of this clone: What it recognizes is unknown.

Whole-study results and caveats: Reports say spike-specific CD8+ and CD4+ T cell responses covered substantial breadth after vaccination. TCR breadth and depth estimates may have understated total T cell responses.

Treatment specified: some 19 received Ad26.COV2.S at low or high dose, single or two shots; a few received placebo; per-sample allocation not given. Repertoires come from day 63 after the first vaccine or placebo injection. Vaccination employed an Ad26 vector expressing the Wuhan-strain SARS-CoV-2 spike. Repertoires were generated with immunoSEQ multiplex PCR, while TCRdb's copy carries only in-frame clones and drops some. Among about 480,000 clones listed, around 88% were seen once. The specimen was peripheral blood, collected in a trial of Ad26.COV2.S vaccine versus placebo. V gene TRBV9 combines with J gene TRBJ2-3; 9 nucleotides align to TRBD2. The TCR comes from a person aged 18-60 years who received the Ad26.COV2.S COVID-19 vaccine or a placebo. The CDR3 bases are TGTGCCAGCAGCGTAAGGCTAGCGGGACCATCAGATACGCAGTATTTT. As protein: CASSVRLAGPSDTQYF.